This TCR beta chain was obtained from a study of T cell repertoires in cytomegalovirus infection. Study context: Public TCR beta signature analysis indicated the presence of both CMV infection and matching HLA type.

TCRdb itself ran the reads through MiXCR, one entry per CDR3 protein. The data show approximately 750,000 distinct CDR3 sequences, with approximately 34% seen just once and around 2.6% held by the top ten. To note about this clonotype: Its antigen is not identified.

The length of the CDR3 is 17 residues. The V gene's germline CDR1 is MDHEN and CDR2 SYDVKM. V shed 3 bases and J shed 8 bases, with 22 bases lying between them. Study-wide points: CMV carriers with the relevant HLA were identified by cumulative public TCR beta family frequency. Clonotypes of TCR beta that were HLA-C-restricted and CMV-specific dominated the ex vivo response.

The sequencing sample was made of PBMCs. The rearrangement joins TRBV28 to TRBJ1-4; D gene ambiguous. This clonotype originated in a human donor in good health (CMV status not recorded). Some clones in this sample may be carry-over from other donors' samples. CDR3 protein: CASSFGRAEGTREKLFF. The CDR3 DNA reads TGTGCCAGCAGTTTTGGGCGAGCGGAAGGAACGAGAGAAAAACTGTTTTTT.